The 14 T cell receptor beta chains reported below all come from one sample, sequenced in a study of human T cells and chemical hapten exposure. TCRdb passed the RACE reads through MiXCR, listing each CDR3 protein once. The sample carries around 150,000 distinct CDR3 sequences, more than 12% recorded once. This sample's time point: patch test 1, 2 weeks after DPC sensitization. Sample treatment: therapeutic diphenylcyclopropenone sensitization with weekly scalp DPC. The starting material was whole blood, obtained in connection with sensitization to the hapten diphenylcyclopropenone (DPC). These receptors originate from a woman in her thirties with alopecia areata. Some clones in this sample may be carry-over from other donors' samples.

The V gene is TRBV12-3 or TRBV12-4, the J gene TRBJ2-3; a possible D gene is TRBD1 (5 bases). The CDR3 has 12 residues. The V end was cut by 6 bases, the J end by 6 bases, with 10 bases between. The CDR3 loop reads CASSLTVDTQYF. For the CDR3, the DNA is TGTGCCAGCAGCCTGACAGTCGATACGCAGTATTTT.

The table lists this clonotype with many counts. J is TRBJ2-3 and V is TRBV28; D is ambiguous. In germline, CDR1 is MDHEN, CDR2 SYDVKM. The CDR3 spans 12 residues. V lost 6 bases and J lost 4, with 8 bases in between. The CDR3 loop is CASRTSADTQYF. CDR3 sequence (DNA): TGTGCCAGCAGGACCTCAGCAGATACGCAGTATTTT.

The CDR3 loop is CASSPDRFGELFF. As DNA, the CDR3 is TGTGCCAGCAGCCCCGATAGGTTTGGGGAGCTGTTTTTT. The genes are TRBV28 and TRBJ2-2, with D uncertain. V was clipped by 6 bases and J by 8 bases, with 13 bases between them. CDR3 length equals 13 residues. Germline V gene lookup returns CDR1 MDHEN and CDR2 SYDVKM.

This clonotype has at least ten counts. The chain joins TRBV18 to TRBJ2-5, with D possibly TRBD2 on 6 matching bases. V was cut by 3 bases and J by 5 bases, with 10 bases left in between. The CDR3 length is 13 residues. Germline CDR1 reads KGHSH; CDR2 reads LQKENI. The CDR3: CASSPRRGETQYF. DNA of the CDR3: TGTGCCAGCTCACCCCGCCGGGGGGAGACCCAGTACTTC. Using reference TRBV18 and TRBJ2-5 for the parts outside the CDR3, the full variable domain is NAGVMQNPRHLVRRRGQEARLRCSPMKGHSHVYWYRQLPEEGLKFMVYLQKENIIDESGMPKERFSAEFPKEGPSILRIQQVVRGDSAAYFCASSPRRGETQYFGPGTRLLVL.

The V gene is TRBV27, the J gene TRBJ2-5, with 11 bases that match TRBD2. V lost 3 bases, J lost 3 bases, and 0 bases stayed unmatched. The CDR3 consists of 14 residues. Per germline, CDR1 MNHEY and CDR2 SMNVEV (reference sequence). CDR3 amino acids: CASSFSGREETQYF. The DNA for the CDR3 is TGTGCCAGCAGTTTTAGCGGGAGGGAAGAGACCCAGTACTTC.

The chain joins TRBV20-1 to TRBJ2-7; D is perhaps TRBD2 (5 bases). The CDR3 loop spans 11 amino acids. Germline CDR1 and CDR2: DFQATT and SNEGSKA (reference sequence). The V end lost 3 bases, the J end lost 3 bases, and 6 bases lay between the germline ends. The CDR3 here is CSASGIYEQYF. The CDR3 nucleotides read TGCAGTGCTAGCGGGATCTACGAGCAGTACTTC.

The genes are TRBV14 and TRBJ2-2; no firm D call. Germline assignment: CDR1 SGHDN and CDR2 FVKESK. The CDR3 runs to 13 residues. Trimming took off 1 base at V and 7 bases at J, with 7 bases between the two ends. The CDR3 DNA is TGTGCCAGCAGCCAAGGCTTGGGCGGGGAGCTGTTTTTT. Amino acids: CASSQGLGGELFF.

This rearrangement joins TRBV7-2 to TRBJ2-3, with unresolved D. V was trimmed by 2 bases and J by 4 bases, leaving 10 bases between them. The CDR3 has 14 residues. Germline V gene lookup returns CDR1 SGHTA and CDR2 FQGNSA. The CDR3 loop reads CASSLITPPDTQYF. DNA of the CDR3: TGTGCCAGCAGCTTAATCACGCCCCCAGATACGCAGTATTTT.

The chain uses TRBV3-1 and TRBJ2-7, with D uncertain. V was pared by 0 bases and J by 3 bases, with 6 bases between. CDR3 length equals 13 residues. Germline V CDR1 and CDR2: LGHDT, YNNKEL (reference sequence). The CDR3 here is CASSQEVDYEQYF. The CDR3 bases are TGTGCCAGCAGCCAAGAGGTCGACTACGAGCAGTACTTC.

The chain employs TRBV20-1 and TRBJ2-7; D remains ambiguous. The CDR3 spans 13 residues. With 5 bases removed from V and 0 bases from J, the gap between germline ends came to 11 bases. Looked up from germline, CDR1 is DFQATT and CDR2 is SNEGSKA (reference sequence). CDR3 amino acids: CSAPRGSSYEQYF. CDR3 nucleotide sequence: TGCAGTGCTCCGCGTGGCAGCTCCTACGAGCAGTACTTC.

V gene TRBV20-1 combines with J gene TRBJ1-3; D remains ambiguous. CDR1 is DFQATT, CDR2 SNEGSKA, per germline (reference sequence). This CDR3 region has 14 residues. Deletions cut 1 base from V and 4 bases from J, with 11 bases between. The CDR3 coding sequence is TGCAGTGCTAGAGCAGGCTTGGGGGGAAACACCATATATTTT. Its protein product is CSARAGLGGNTIYF.

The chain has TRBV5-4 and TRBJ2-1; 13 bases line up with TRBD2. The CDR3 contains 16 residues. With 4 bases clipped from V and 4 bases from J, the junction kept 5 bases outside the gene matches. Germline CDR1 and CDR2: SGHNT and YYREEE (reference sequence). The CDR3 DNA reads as TGTGCCAGCAGCGCCGGGACTAGCGGGGTGTACAATGAGCAGTTCTTC. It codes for CASSAGTSGVYNEQFF.

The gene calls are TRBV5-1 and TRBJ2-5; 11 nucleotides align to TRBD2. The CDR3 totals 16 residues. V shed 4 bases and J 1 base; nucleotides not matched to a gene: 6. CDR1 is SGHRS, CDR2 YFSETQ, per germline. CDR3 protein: CASSPTSGVTQETQYF. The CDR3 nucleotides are TGCGCCAGCAGCCCGACTAGCGGGGTTACCCAAGAGACCCAGTACTTC.

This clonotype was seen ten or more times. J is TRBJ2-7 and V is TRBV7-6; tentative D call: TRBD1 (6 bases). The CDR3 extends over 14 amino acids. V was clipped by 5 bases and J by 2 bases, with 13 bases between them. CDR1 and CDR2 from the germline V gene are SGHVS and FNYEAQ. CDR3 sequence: CASSTLDSPYEQYF. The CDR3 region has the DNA TGTGCCAGCAGCACCCTGGACAGCCCCTACGAGCAGTACTTC.